What follows are 21 T cell receptor beta chains derived from one specimen sequenced in a study of cytomegalovirus exposure and HLA in healthy donors. PCR involved 60 Vbeta and 13 Jbeta primers. Profiling relied on immunoSEQ multiplex PCR, and the TCRdb table lists in-frame clones only, not all of them. Found here are more than 100,000 clones, 75% to 80% of them singletons; the top ten hold around 1%. Material for sequencing was PBMCs. All receptors derive from a male donor in good health and CMV-seronegative.

For this clone: This specimen includes other DNA sequences encoding the same CDR3. The chain combines TRBV7-2 with TRBJ1-5; TRBD1 matches 8 bases. The trim removed 5 bases at V and 1 base at J, leaving 7 bases unmatched. Germline CDR1 reads SGHTA; CDR2 reads FQGNSA. The CDR3 spans 16 residues. The CDR3 DNA sequence: TGTGCCAGCAGCCTCCAGGGGGCCGGGAGCAATCAGCCCCAGCATTTT. This gives the protein CASSLQGAGSNQPQHF.

The V call is TRBV29-1, the J call TRBJ2-7; 7 positions match TRBD1. Germline CDR1 SQVTM, CDR2 ANQGSEA. The CDR3 consists of 14 residues. The ends lost 6 bases at V and 1 base at J; junction bases unmatched: 9. For the CDR3, the DNA is TGCAGCGTCGTCACAGGGGACCAATCCTACGAGCAGTACTTC. Translating it yields CSVVTGDQSYEQYF.

This chain joins TRBV9 and TRBJ1-4, with no clear D. There are 15 residues in the CDR3. V lost 3 bases to trimming and J lost 1 base, with 10 bases between them. Per germline, CDR1 SGDLS and CDR2 YYNGEE. CDR3 residues: CASSGDGGTNEKLFF. The CDR3 bases are TGTGCCAGCAGCGGAGACGGAGGAACTAATGAAAAACTGTTTTTT.

V and J are TRBV10-3 and TRBJ1-2; perhaps TRBD1 as D (5 bases). The CDR3 sequence is 15 residues long. Germline CDR1 is ENHRY and CDR2 is SYGVKD. Trimming stripped 0 bases from V and 4 bases from J, with 12 bases between. CDR3 amino acids: CAISESWGESYGYTF. The CDR3 DNA is TGTGCCATCAGTGAGTCGTGGGGGGAAAGCTATGGCTACACCTTC.

V usage is TRBV7-2 and J usage is TRBJ2-5, with 11 bases matching TRBD1. Germline lookup yields CDR1 SGHTA and CDR2 FQGNSA. V lost 6 bases, J lost 4 bases, and 7 bases stayed unmatched. The CDR3 covers 15 residues. This CDR3 reads CASSPDRGRRETQYF. DNA of the CDR3: TGTGCCAGCAGTCCGGACAGGGGGCGCCGAGAGACCCAGTACTTC.

On this clone itself: A read error may produce the germline difference seen at one junction end. Within the sample, other DNA sequences also encode this same CDR3. The chain has TRBV11-2 and TRBJ1-1; a possible D gene is TRBD1 (5 bases). Germline-derived CDR1 and CDR2 are SGHAT and FQNNGV. The CDR3 is 13 amino acids. DNA of the CDR3: TGTGCCAGCAGTTTAGACAGGAACACTGAAGCTTTCTTT. This encodes CASSLDRNTEAFF.

The chain joins TRBV4-3 to TRBJ1-1; 7 bases map to TRBD1. After removal of 0 bases from V and 5 bases from J, the junction contained 6 bases not matched to a gene. Germline V gene data show CDR1 as LGHNA and CDR2 as YSLEER. There are 15 residues in the CDR3. The CDR3 nucleotides read TGCGCCAGCAGCCAAGATCCACTGGGACAGACTGAAGCTTTCTTT. This encodes CASSQDPLGQTEAFF.

This chain links TRBV5-1 with TRBJ1-3; D unresolved. The V gene lost 0 bases and the J gene lost 0 bases, with 7 bases spanning the gap. Germline lookup yields CDR1 SGHRS and CDR2 YFSETQ. The CDR3 contains 15 residues. The CDR3 DNA sequence: TGCGCCAGCAGCTTGGGAGAGATCTCTGGAAACACCATATATTTT. Translating it yields CASSLGEISGNTIYF.

Only one count was recorded for this clone. V is TRBV6-5 and J is TRBJ2-3; D is possibly TRBD2 (6 bases). The CDR3 contains 13 residues. The germline V gene encodes CDR1 MNHEY and CDR2 SVGAGI. The ends were cut back, 7 bases at V and 0 bases at J, with 8 bases in the middle. This CDR3 is CASTGTSTDTQYF. CDR3 nucleotides: TGTGCCAGCACCGGGACTAGCACAGATACGCAGTATTTT.

This clone was counted once. The chain couples TRBV6-5 to TRBJ1-3; possibly TRBD1 for D (5 bases). The CDR3 totals 14 residues. The germline gives CDR1 MNHEY, CDR2 SVGAGI. Trimming cost V 6 bases and J 2 bases, with 11 bases left between them. The CDR3 spells CASSDGGAGNTIYF. The CDR3, as DNA: TGTGCCAGCAGCGACGGGGGGGCTGGAAACACCATATATTTT.

The chain recombines TRBV30 with TRBJ2-5; maybe TRBD2 (5 bases). Deletions cut 1 base from V and 5 bases from J, with 8 bases between. CDR3 length: 12 residues. Germline V CDR1 and CDR2: GTSNPN, SVGIG (reference sequence). The CDR3 region has the DNA TGTGCCTGGAGTGGGACTTGGGAGACCCAGTACTTC. It is translated as CAWSGTWETQYF.

This clone was counted once. The chain couples TRBV7-9 to TRBJ2-1; tentative D call: TRBD2 (6 bases). CDR3 length equals 15 residues. CDR1 and CDR2 (germline): SEHNR, FQNEAQ (reference sequence). V shed 2 bases and J shed 3 bases, with 11 bases lying between them. The CDR3 nucleotides read TGTGCCAGCAGCTTACTAGCGAACCTCTACAATGAGCAGTTCTTC. Protein: CASSLLANLYNEQFF.

The rearrangement uses TRBV7-9 and TRBJ2-1; perhaps TRBD2 as D (5 bases). The CDR3 extends over 15 amino acids. V was clipped by 5 bases and J by 4 bases, with 15 bases between them. The germline CDR1 and CDR2 sequences are SEHNR and FQNEAQ (reference sequence). The CDR3 region is CASSVQGSLYNEQFF. The DNA for the CDR3 is TGTGCCAGCAGCGTCCAAGGGAGTTTATACAATGAGCAGTTCTTC.

The V gene is TRBV5-4, the J gene TRBJ2-2, with no clear D. This CDR3 has 13 residues. CDR1 is SGHNT and CDR2 is YYREEE in the germline V gene (reference sequence). V lost 2 bases and J 2 bases, leaving 4 bases between the germline ends. Written as DNA, the CDR3 is TGTGCCAGCAGCTTCCAAAACACCGGGGAGCTGTTTTTT. Translated, it gives CASSFQNTGELFF.

The rearrangement links TRBV15 to TRBJ1-1; perhaps TRBD1 as D (5 bases). CDR3 length equals 14 residues. The germline V gene encodes CDR1 LNHNV and CDR2 YYDKDF (reference sequence). V was pared by 4 bases and J by 7 bases, with 16 bases between. This CDR3 reads CATSIEKGPVEAFF. The CDR3 DNA reads as TGTGCCACCAGCATTGAAAAGGGGCCGGTTGAAGCTTTCTTT.

This clone was counted once. This sequence joins TRBV29-1 and TRBJ1-2; possible D gene TRBD1, 6 bases. This CDR3 spans 12 amino acids. The V gene's germline CDR1 is SQVTM and CDR2 ANQGSEA. Deletions cut 7 bases from V and 1 base from J, with 10 bases between. The CDR3 DNA is TGCAGCGCCTCGGACAGTAACTATGGCTACACCTTC. This translates into CSASDSNYGYTF.

The V gene is TRBV18, the J gene TRBJ2-3, with TRBD1 identical over 10 bases. The J segment lost 1 base and the V segment lost 2 bases, leaving 0 bases of the junction unmatched. The length of the CDR3 is 15 residues. CDR1 and CDR2 from the germline V gene are KGHSH and LQKENI. CDR3 region: CASSPGTGGTDTQYF. DNA of the CDR3: TGTGCCAGCTCACCAGGGACAGGGGGCACAGATACGCAGTATTTT.

This clone was observed a few times. V usage is TRBV4-2 and J usage is TRBJ1-1; no firm D call. The germline gives CDR1 LGHNA, CDR2 YNFKEQ. V lost 4 bases and J 6 bases, leaving 18 bases between the germline ends. The CDR3 has 15 residues. CDR3 loop: CASSPITRGNPEAFF. The CDR3, as DNA: TGTGCCAGCAGCCCGATAACCCGGGGTAACCCTGAAGCTTTCTTT.

This clone was found once. The rearrangement joins TRBV4-3 to TRBJ2-3, with 7 bases identical to TRBD2. CDR1 is LGHNA, CDR2 YSLEER, per germline. The V gene end was trimmed by 3 bases and the J gene end by 0 bases; junction bases not matched to a gene: 3. The CDR3 contains 15 residues. CDR3 coding DNA: TGCGCCAGCAGCCACGGAGCGGGGAGCACAGATACGCAGTATTTT. Amino acids: CASSHGAGSTDTQYF.

As concerns this clone: Distinct nucleotide sequences in the sample also encode this CDR3. V and J are TRBV10-2 and TRBJ1-5; D remains ambiguous. The CDR3 covers 14 residues. Germline lookup yields CDR1 WSHSY and CDR2 SAAADI. Trimming took off 0 bases at V and 4 bases at J, with 7 bases between the two ends. In nucleotides, the CDR3 is TGCGCCAGCAGTGAGTCTCGCGGAAATCAGCCCCAGCATTTT. Its protein is CASSESRGNQPQHF.

This clone has just one count. This chain connects TRBV9 to TRBJ1-1; possible D gene TRBD1, 6 bases. CDR3 size: 15 residues. V was clipped by 3 bases and J by 2 bases, with 14 bases between them. Germline V gene sequence: CDR1 SGDLS, CDR2 YYNGEE. As DNA, the CDR3 is TGTGCCAGCAGCGCCCGGACAGAAGTAAACACTGAAGCTTTCTTT. This translates into CASSARTEVNTEAFF.